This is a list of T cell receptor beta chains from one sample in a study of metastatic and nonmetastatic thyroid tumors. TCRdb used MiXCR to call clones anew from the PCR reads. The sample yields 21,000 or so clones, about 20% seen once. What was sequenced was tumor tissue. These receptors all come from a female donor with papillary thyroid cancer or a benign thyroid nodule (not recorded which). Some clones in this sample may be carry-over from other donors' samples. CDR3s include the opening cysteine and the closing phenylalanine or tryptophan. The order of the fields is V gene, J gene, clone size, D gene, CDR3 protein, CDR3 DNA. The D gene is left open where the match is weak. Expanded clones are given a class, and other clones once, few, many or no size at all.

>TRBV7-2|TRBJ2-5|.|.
CASSSYAAVQETQYF
TGTGCCAGCAGCTCCTATGCGGCGGTCCAAGAGACCCAGTACTTC
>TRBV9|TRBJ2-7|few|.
CASSEEGRPDGEQYF
TGTGCCAGCAGCGAGGAGGGGCGGCCTGACGGCGAGCAGTACTTC
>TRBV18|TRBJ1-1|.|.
CASSQGRDTEAFF
TGTGCCAGCTCACAAGGCCGGGACACTGAAGCTTTCTTT
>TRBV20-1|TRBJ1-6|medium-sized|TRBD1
CSAAGQGNSPLHF
TGCAGTGCTGCCGGACAGGGCAATTCACCCCTCCACTTT
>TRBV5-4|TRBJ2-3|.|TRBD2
CASSLRPLAGWGQDTQYF
TGTGCCAGCAGCTTGCGGCCGCTAGCGGGGTGGGGACAGGATACGCAGTATTTT
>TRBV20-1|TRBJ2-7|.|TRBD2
CSAPTQSGRFYEQYF
TGCAGTGCACCTACGCAGAGCGGGAGATTCTACGAGCAGTACTTC
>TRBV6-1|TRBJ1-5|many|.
CASRTGRFNQPQHF
TGTGCCAGCAGAACCGGCCGGTTCAATCAGCCCCAGCATTTT
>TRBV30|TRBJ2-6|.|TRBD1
CAWNTGDRGSGANVLTF
TGTGCCTGGAACACTGGGGACAGGGGTTCAGGGGCCAACGTCCTGACTTTC
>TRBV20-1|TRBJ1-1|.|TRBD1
CSARDPGQGNTEAFF
TGCAGTGCTAGAGACCCGGGACAGGGGAACACTGAAGCTTTCTTT
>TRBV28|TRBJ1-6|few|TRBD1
CASSLDRADSPLHF
TGTGCCAGCAGCTTAGACAGGGCAGATTCACCCCTCCACTTT
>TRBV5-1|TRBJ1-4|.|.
CASGSGGLIEKLFF
TGCGCCAGCGGTTCTGGGGGGCTAATTGAAAAACTGTTTTTT
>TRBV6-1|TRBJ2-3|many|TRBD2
CASSDPSGAAQGTQYF
TGTGCCAGCAGTGACCCTAGCGGGGCCGCGCAGGGTACGCAGTATTTT
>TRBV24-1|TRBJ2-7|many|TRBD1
CATSDSRQGPYEQYF
TGTGCCACCAGTGATTCCCGACAGGGCCCCTACGAGCAGTACTTC
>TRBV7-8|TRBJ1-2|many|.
CASSSTGFYGYTF
TGTGCCAGCAGCTCGACAGGATTCTATGGCTACACCTTC
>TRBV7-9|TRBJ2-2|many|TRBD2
CASSPRTRGNTGELFF
TGTGCCAGCAGCCCTAGGACTAGGGGGAACACCGGGGAGCTGTTTTTT
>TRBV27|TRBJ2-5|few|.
CASSLISSQDTQYF
TGTGCCAGCAGTTTAATATCAAGCCAAGATACCCAGTACTTC
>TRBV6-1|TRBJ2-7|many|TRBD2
CASSETGLVYRWSDEQYF
TGTGCCAGCAGTGAAACTGGACTAGTTTACAGGTGGTCCGACGAGCAGTACTTC
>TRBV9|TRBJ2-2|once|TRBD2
CASSATSFSSGGNTGELFF
TGTGCCAGCAGCGCAACCTCCTTTTCTAGCGGCGGTAACACCGGGGAGCTGTTTTTT
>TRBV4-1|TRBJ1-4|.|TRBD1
CASSLLFRDRDEKLFF
TGCGCCAGCAGCCTATTATTCCGGGACAGGGATGAAAAACTGTTTTTT
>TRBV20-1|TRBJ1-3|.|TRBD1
CSAGQGSGNTIYF
TGCAGTGCCGGACAGGGGTCTGGAAACACCATATATTTT
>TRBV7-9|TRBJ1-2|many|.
CASSYRDLGYTF
TGTGCCAGCAGCTACCGGGACCTAGGCTACACCTTC
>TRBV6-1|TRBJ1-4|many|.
CASREQGLTEKLFF
TGTGCCAGCAGGGAGCAGGGGTTGACGGAAAAACTGTTTTTT
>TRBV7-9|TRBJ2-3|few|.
CASSQGSTDTQYF
TGTGCCAGCAGCCAGGGAAGCACAGATACGCAGTATTTT
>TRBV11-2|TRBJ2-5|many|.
CASSLAGVPGETQYF
TGTGCCAGCAGCTTAGCTGGGGTACCAGGAGAGACCCAGTACTTC
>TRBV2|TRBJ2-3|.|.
CASRVITDTQYF
TGTGCCAGCAGGGTAATCACAGATACGCAGTATTTT
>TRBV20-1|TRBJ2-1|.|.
CSARDRLTSTLSNEQFF
TGCAGTGCTAGAGACAGACTGACTAGTACCCTGAGCAATGAGCAGTTCTTC
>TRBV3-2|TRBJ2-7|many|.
CASRDDRDIPESSSYEQYF
TGTGCCAGCAGAGATGACCGGGACATACCGGAATCCAGCTCCTACGAGCAGTACTTC
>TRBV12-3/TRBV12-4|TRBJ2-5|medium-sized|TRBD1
CASMGQGAQETQYF
TGTGCCAGCATGGGACAGGGGGCCCAAGAGACCCAGTACTTC
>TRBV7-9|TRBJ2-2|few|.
CASSPWPGELFF
TGTGCCAGCAGCCCGTGGCCCGGGGAGCTGTTTTTT
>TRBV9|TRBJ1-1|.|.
CASSVASGTEAFF
TGTGCCAGCAGCGTAGCTTCTGGCACTGAAGCTTTCTTT
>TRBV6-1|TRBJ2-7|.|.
CASSESPQGYEQYF
TGTGCCAGCAGTGAATCCCCACAGGGATACGAGCAGTACTTC
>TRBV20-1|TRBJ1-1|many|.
CSAQEGHTEAFF
TGCAGTGCACAGGAGGGGCACACTGAAGCTTTCTTT
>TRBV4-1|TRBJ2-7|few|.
CASSPGGRAAHYEQYF
TGCGCCAGCAGCCCAGGGGGGCGGGCGGCCCACTACGAGCAGTACTTC
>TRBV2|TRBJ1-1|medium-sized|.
CASEYRAWTEAFF
TGTGCCAGCGAATACAGGGCGTGGACTGAAGCTTTCTTT
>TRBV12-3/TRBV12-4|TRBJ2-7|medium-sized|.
CASTPAGGVGEQYF
TGTGCCAGCACTCCCGCAGGGGGGGTTGGCGAGCAGTACTTC
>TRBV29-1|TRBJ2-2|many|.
CGAENTGELFF
TGCGGCGCCGAGAACACCGGGGAGCTGTTTTTT
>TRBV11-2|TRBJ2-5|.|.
CASSPRTRQETQYF
TGTGCCAGCAGCCCCCGGACACGTCAAGAGACCCAGTACTTC
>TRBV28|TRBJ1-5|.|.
CASKGGDQPQHF
TGTGCCAGCAAGGGCGGAGATCAGCCCCAGCATTTT
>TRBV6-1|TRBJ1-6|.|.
CASSVLLTPNSPLHF
TGTGCCAGCAGCGTATTGTTAACCCCCAATTCACCCCTCCACTTT
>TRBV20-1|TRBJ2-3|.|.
CSARGLISTDTQYF
TGCAGTGCTAGGGGGCTAATTAGCACAGATACGCAGTATTTT
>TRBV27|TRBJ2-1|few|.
CASRPFVAENNNEQFF
TGTGCCAGCAGACCTTTTGTCGCGGAGAATAACAATGAGCAGTTCTTC
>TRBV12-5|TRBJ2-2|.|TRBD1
CASAQRQGFGSRTGELFF
TGTGCTAGTGCTCAACGACAGGGGTTTGGGAGCAGGACCGGGGAGCTGTTTTTT
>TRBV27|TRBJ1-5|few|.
CASGPRQDGRGYNQPQHF
TGTGCCAGCGGCCCCCGACAGGACGGTAGGGGCTACAATCAGCCCCAGCATTTT
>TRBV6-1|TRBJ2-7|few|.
CASKRGRTAYEQYF
TGTGCCAGCAAAAGGGGCAGAACGGCCTACGAGCAGTACTTC
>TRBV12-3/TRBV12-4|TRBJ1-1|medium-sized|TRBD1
CASTNLTPGQYMNTEAFF
TGTGCCAGCACCAACCTTACTCCGGGACAGTACATGAACACTGAAGCTTTCTTT
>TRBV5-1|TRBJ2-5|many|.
CASSLQGQGTQYF
TGCGCCAGCAGCTTGCAGGGCCAAGGGACCCAGTACTTC
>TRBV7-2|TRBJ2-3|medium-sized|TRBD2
CASSPPGLAGGTDTQYF
TGTGCCAGCAGCCCCCCGGGACTAGCGGGAGGCACAGATACGCAGTATTTT
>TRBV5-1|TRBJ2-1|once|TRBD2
CTSSRGLAGAPPYNEQFF
TGCACCAGCAGTAGAGGACTAGCGGGAGCCCCCCCCTACAATGAGCAGTTCTTC
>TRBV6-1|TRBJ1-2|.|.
CASRRRWRGAGGHGYTF
TGTGCCAGCAGACGCCGATGGAGGGGCGCGGGTGGGCATGGCTACACCTTC
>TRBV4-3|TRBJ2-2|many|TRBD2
CASSQGALGLAGAGSTGELFF
TGCGCCAGCAGCCAAGGCGCTTTGGGCCTAGCGGGAGCCGGGAGCACCGGGGAGCTGTTTTTT
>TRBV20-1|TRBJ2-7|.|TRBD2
CSADYGTSGSQSSYEQYF
TGCAGTGCGGACTACGGGACTAGCGGCTCACAAAGCTCCTACGAGCAGTACTTC
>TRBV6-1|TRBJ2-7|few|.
CASPPGGCRNEQYF
TGTGCCAGCCCACCAGGAGGGTGCAGAAACGAGCAGTACTTC
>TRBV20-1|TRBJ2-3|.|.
CSAPSSYDTDTQYF
TGCAGTGCTCCTTCCTCGTACGACACAGATACGCAGTATTTT